Each of the 16 T cell receptor beta chains below was sequenced from the same sample in a study of Ad26.COV2.S vaccination and SARS-CoV-2 variants. Clones were sequenced by immunoSEQ multiplex PCR, and TCRdb holds only the in-frame ones, with some missing. The table lists fewer than 400,000 clones, approximately 91% of them singletons. The sample's treatment: around 19 received Ad26.COV2.S at low or high dose, single or two shots; five or six received placebo; per-sample allocation not given. Following the first vaccine or placebo injection, samples were taken on day 63. Sample: peripheral blood, taken in a trial of Ad26.COV2.S vaccine versus placebo. The receptors were gathered from a person between 18 and 65 years old who received the Ad26.COV2.S COVID-19 vaccine or a placebo.

The chain recombines TRBV6-1 with TRBJ2-7, with no clear D. Germline V gives CDR1 MNHNS, CDR2 SASEGT. This CDR3 has 13 amino acids. Trimming pared 2 bases from V and 2 bases from J, leaving 7 bases between. As DNA, the CDR3 is TGTGCCAGCAGTGAACGGCTAGCCTACGAGCAGTACTTC. Encoded protein: CASSERLAYEQYF.

This chain uses TRBV19 with TRBJ2-7, with a weak D call TRBD2 (6 bases). V lost 7 bases, J lost 7 bases, and 14 bases lay in between. Germline loops: CDR1 LNHDA, CDR2 SQIVND (reference sequence). CDR3 length: 12 amino acids. Here the CDR3 reads CASIGRAGEQYF. The DNA of the CDR3 is TGTGCCAGTATCGGCAGGGCGGGGGAGCAGTACTTC.

The chain couples TRBV6-2 or TRBV6-3 to TRBJ2-7; no reliable D call. The V end was cut by 6 bases, the J end by 3 bases, with 12 bases between. CDR1 is MNHEY and CDR2 is SVGEGT in the germline V gene. The CDR3 runs to 13 residues. CDR3 in amino acids: CASSSPDGYEQYF. CDR3 bases: TGTGCCAGCAGCTCTCCCGACGGCTACGAGCAGTACTTC.

CDR3 in DNA: TGTGCCAGCAGCAGGGAGATCCCCTACGAGCAGTACTTC. This translates into CASSREIPYEQYF. The gene calls are TRBV5-4 and TRBJ2-7; TRBD2 might be the D (5 bases). Trimming stripped 4 bases from V and 2 bases from J, with 10 bases between. Per germline, CDR1 SGHNT and CDR2 YYREEE (reference sequence). The CDR3 covers 13 residues.

This chain's CDR3 is CSASRGVYGYTF. DNA for the CDR3: TGCAGTGCGAGTCGGGGGGTCTATGGCTACACCTTC. J is TRBJ1-2 and V is TRBV20-1, with D possibly being TRBD1 (5 bases). Per the germline V gene, CDR1 is DFQATT and CDR2 is SNEGSKA (reference sequence). The CDR3 is made up of 12 amino acids. The ends were cut back, 6 bases at V and 4 bases at J, with 12 bases in the middle.

The chain joins TRBV6-5 to TRBJ2-3, with D possibly being TRBD2 (6 bases). V lost 6 bases and J lost 7, with 8 bases in between. Looked up from germline, CDR1 is MNHEY and CDR2 is SVGAGI. The CDR3 spans 11 residues. CDR3 bases: TGTGCCAGCAGGCGGGGAAATACGCAGTATTTT. Its protein product is CASRRGNTQYF.

The chain uses TRBV30 and TRBJ2-7; tentatively, D is TRBD1 or TRBD2 (6 bases each). In germline, CDR1 is GTSNPN, CDR2 SVGIG (reference sequence). This CDR3 contains 14 residues. V was pared by 0 bases and J by 9 bases, with 18 bases between. The CDR3 sequence is CAWSVRPTQGGQYF. As DNA, the CDR3 is TGTGCCTGGAGTGTACGCCCCACACAGGGAGGGCAGTACTTC.

The chain uses TRBV28 and TRBJ1-1; 10 bases fit TRBD1. V shed 3 bases and J 5 bases; nucleotides not matched to a gene: 3. The CDR3 is 14 residues long. Germline V CDR1 and CDR2: MDHEN, SYDVKM. The DNA of the CDR3 is TGTGCCAGCAGTTTGGGGGACAGGGGTACTGAAGCTTTCTTT. This gives the protein CASSLGDRGTEAFF.

The V and J genes are TRBV7-6 and TRBJ1-2; 7 positions agree with TRBD1. Trimming cost V 4 bases and J 5 bases; bases outside gene matches: 7. The CDR3 sequence is 14 residues long. Germline V gene lookup returns CDR1 SGHVS and CDR2 FNYEAQ. CDR3 nucleotide sequence: TGTGCCAGCAGCTCCTCAATGACAGGGTATGGCTACACCTTC. This encodes CASSSSMTGYGYTF.

The chain couples TRBV18 to TRBJ2-1, with TRBD2 matching 7 bases. J was trimmed by 1 base and V by 2 bases; bases with no gene match: 14. Germline lookup yields CDR1 KGHSH and CDR2 LQKENI. The CDR3 is 19 amino acids. For the CDR3, the DNA is TGTGCCAGCTCACCAGGTGGGAAGCGGGGCCGCACATCCTACAATGAGCAGTTCTTC. The encoded protein is CASSPGGKRGRTSYNEQFF.

V is TRBV10-1 and J is TRBJ2-4; D may correspond to TRBD1 or TRBD2 (5 bases each). Deletions cut 2 bases from V and 7 bases from J, with 12 bases between. This CDR3 comprises 14 residues. Germline V gene sequence: CDR1 WNHNN, CDR2 SYGVQD (reference sequence). DNA of the CDR3: TGCGCCAGCAGTGAGCCCTCAGGGACGAACATTCAGTACTTC. It codes for CASSEPSGTNIQYF.

The rearrangement joins TRBV7-2 to TRBJ1-5; D not resolved. The V end was cut by 0 bases, the J end by 4 bases, with 4 bases between. The germline V gene encodes CDR1 SGHTA and CDR2 FQGNSA. The CDR3 is made up of 13 amino acids. The CDR3, as DNA: TGTGCCAGCAGCTTAGCCAGGAATCAGCCCCAGCATTTT. Amino acid sequence: CASSLARNQPQHF.

The table lists this clone with a count of one. The rearrangement links TRBV23-1 to TRBJ1-5, with D unresolved. TRBV23-1 is reported as an ORF; its role is uncertain. The CDR3 has 16 residues. Trimming removed 0 bases at V and 4 bases at J, with 13 bases between. The CDR3 DNA reads TGCGCCAGCAGTCAATCTTTCCCACTTTCGAATCAGCCCCAGCATTTT. Amino acid sequence: CASSQSFPLSNQPQHF.

J is TRBJ2-1 and V is TRBV5-1; no firm D call. Germline V gives CDR1 SGHRS, CDR2 YFSETQ. The V end lost 0 bases, the J end lost 8 bases, and 9 bases lay between the germline ends. This CDR3 is built from 13 residues. The CDR3 nucleotides are TGCGCCAGCAGCTTGGCGCTGAGCGATGAGCAGTTCTTC. Encoded protein: CASSLALSDEQFF.

This clone was detected a few times. V gene TRBV6-5 combines with J gene TRBJ1-2; D is possibly TRBD1 (6 bases). This CDR3 region has 15 residues. Germline CDR1 is MNHEY and CDR2 is SVGAGI. The V and J ends lost 5 bases and 5 bases respectively, with 18 bases between them. CDR3 residues: CASSTRTDWKYGYTF. CDR3 coding DNA: TGTGCCAGCAGTACTCGGACAGATTGGAAATATGGCTACACCTTC.

The chain joins TRBV30 to TRBJ1-3; unclear D gene. This CDR3 has 12 amino acids. Germline-derived CDR1 and CDR2 are GTSNPN and SVGIG (reference sequence). V lost 4 bases and J 2 bases, leaving 6 bases between the germline ends. DNA of the CDR3: TGTGCCTGGAAAAAGGCTGGAAACACCATATATTTT. It encodes CAWKKAGNTIYF.